A single sample gave rise to the 8 T cell receptor beta chains below, sequenced in a study of cytomegalovirus exposure and HLA in healthy donors. The study ran its PCR with 60 Vbeta and 13 Jbeta primers. Here immunoSEQ multiplex PCR was the method, and the copy in TCRdb shows in-frame clones only, minus some. The table lists under 200,000 clones, roughly 82% of them singletons, with just under 3% in the top ten. Sequencing input: PBMCs. These receptor sequences come from a woman aged 50 to 65 in good health and CMV-seropositive.

This clone was counted only a few times. V gene TRBV27 combines with J gene TRBJ2-1, with 7 nucleotides matching TRBD2. The CDR3 contains 15 residues. The germline gives CDR1 MNHEY, CDR2 SMNVEV (reference sequence). V was clipped by 7 bases and J by 2 bases; unmatched bases: 8. CDR3 loop: CASTPAGTTYNEQFF. The CDR3 DNA sequence: TGTGCCAGCACCCCCGCGGGGACTACCTACAATGAGCAGTTCTTC.

This chain joins TRBV7-9 and TRBJ2-2, with unresolved D. Germline loops: CDR1 SEHNR, CDR2 FQNEAQ (reference sequence). V was cut by 4 bases and J by 7 bases, with 13 bases left in between. This CDR3 has 14 amino acids. DNA for the CDR3: TGTGCCAGCAGCTCGGATTTGGCGGTCGGGGAGCTGTTTTTT. Translating gives CASSSDLAVGELFF.

The chain links TRBV6-1 to TRBJ2-2; D is ambiguous. From germline, CDR1 is MNHNS and CDR2 SASEGT. This CDR3 is 13 amino acids long. V was clipped by 2 bases and J by 6 bases, with 7 bases between them. Here the CDR3 reads CASSERVAGELFF. CDR3 in DNA: TGTGCCAGCAGTGAACGGGTGGCCGGGGAGCTGTTTTTT.

The chain employs TRBV9 and TRBJ1-3; TRBD1 matches 8 bases. The CDR3 has 16 residues. CDR1 and CDR2 from the germline V gene are SGDLS and YYNGEE. Unmatched junction bases numbered 5, after V lost 0 bases and J lost 3 bases. The DNA of the CDR3 is TGTGCCAGCAGCGTAGTAGGGACAGGCATTGGAAACACCATATATTTT. Translation gives CASSVVGTGIGNTIYF.

The V gene is TRBV11-3, the J gene TRBJ2-1, with D unclear. This CDR3 is built from 15 residues. Germline V gene lookup returns CDR1 SGHNT and CDR2 YENEEA. Trimming removed 0 bases from V and 10 bases from J, with 16 bases in between. The chain's CDR3 is CASSLDRRESNEQFF. The CDR3 DNA reads TGTGCCAGCAGCTTAGACCGCCGAGAGAGCAACGAGCAGTTCTTC.

The chain recombines TRBV12-5 with TRBJ2-5; D is undetermined. The V and J ends lost 6 bases and 5 bases respectively, with 10 bases between them. Germline assignment: CDR1 LGHNT and CDR2 FRNRAP. The CDR3 is 12 residues long. CDR3 coding DNA: TGTGCTAGTGGACTAAATACGGAGACCCAGTACTTC. As protein: CASGLNTETQYF.

This clone was detected only a few times. The chain is built from TRBV11-2 and TRBJ1-2; D is possibly TRBD1 (5 bases). The CDR3 has 16 residues. Germline assignment: CDR1 SGHAT and CDR2 FQNNGV. The V gene lost 0 bases and the J gene lost 0 bases, with 11 bases spanning the gap. CDR3 nucleotides: TGTGCCAGCAGCTTAGAGTTGGGGGACTCTAACTATGGCTACACCTTC. Translating gives CASSLELGDSNYGYTF. Using reference TRBV11-2 and TRBJ1-2 for the parts outside the CDR3, the full variable domain is EAGVAQSPRYKIIEKRQSVAFWCNPISGHATLYWYQQILGQGPKLLIQFQNNGVVDDSQLPKDRFSAERLKGVDSTLKIQPAKLEDSAVYLCASSLELGDSNYGYTFGSGTRLTVV.

This chain joins TRBV15 and TRBJ2-1, with 10 bases matching TRBD2. V lost 0 bases, J lost 8 bases, and 7 bases stayed unmatched. The CDR3 is made up of 16 amino acids. Germline V gives CDR1 LNHNV, CDR2 YYDKDF (reference sequence). Here the CDR3 reads CATSRDLATSGYEQFF. Here the CDR3 DNA reads TGTGCCACCAGCAGAGATTTGGCGACTAGCGGGTATGAGCAGTTCTTC.